These T cell receptor beta chains were read from a single sample in a study of response to subunit inactivated influenza vaccine. One entry per CDR3 protein, called by TCRdb with MiXCR from the RT-PCR reads. This sample has 650,000 to 800,000 distinct CDR3 sequences, with 18% found just once. Sample: PBMCs from blood, taken about 5 days after vaccination. The receptor source for this set is a man in his forties or fifties who received an inactivated influenza vaccine. CDR3s leave out the opening cysteine and the closing phenylalanine or tryptophan. Only some rows state a clone size, as once, few, many or a class for expanded clones.

size,V,J,CDR3
few,TRBV24-1,TRBJ2-1,ATSDWVQSEQF
-,TRBV5-6,TRBJ2-5,ASSLLRQVIRETQY
few,TRBV20-1,TRBJ2-7,SALAGGPPYEQY
-,TRBV18,TRBJ1-6,ASSPFGRNNSPLH
-,TRBV5-1,TRBJ2-2,ASSLTATATGELF
-,TRBV6-2/TRBV6-3,TRBJ2-5,ATGPGDLLETQY
-,TRBV4-1,TRBJ2-1,ASSPLRFSQGGEQF
once,TRBV12-5,TRBJ2-2,ASGREAVTGELF
many,TRBV29-1,TRBJ1-5,SVASGTGGNQPQH
many,TRBV5-1,TRBJ2-1,ASSLVQGRPYNEQF
-,TRBV6-2/TRBV6-3,TRBJ2-1,ASRTDRGVDLPYNEQF
few,TRBV12-3/TRBV12-4,TRBJ2-5,ASSFKRLQETQY
-,TRBV5-1,TRBJ2-5,ASSLGPTAGTGETQY
-,TRBV5-1,TRBJ2-7,ASSLAATSFYEQY
-,TRBV12-3/TRBV12-4,TRBJ2-5,ASSLGGDLYQETQY
few,TRBV7-9,TRBJ2-1,ASSPPVGTVSYNEQF
few,TRBV6-2/TRBV6-3,TRBJ2-1,ASSYSAGEQLYNEQF
few,TRBV19,TRBJ1-2,ASSQSRTRSNYGYT
-,TRBV4-2,TRBJ1-5,ASSQDAGGQPQH
-,TRBV12-3/TRBV12-4,TRBJ1-1,ASSLGVGWNTEAF
-,TRBV6-1,TRBJ1-3,ASSQTTGNTIY
few,TRBV5-1,TRBJ1-1,ASSLRPETMNTEAF
-,TRBV12-3/TRBV12-4,TRBJ2-7,ASSPRQVIDEQY
-,TRBV13,TRBJ2-3,ASSRYGTGDTDTQY
-,TRBV30,TRBJ2-2,AWSPGLAVGELF
-,TRBV29-1,TRBJ1-4,SVGGTRGEKLF
-,TRBV20-1,TRBJ1-5,SASSVTGHNQPQH
many,TRBV12-3/TRBV12-4,TRBJ1-1,ASREGQLNTEAF
-,TRBV5-6,TRBJ2-7,ASTLMGSPLEQY